These T cell receptor beta chains were read from a single sample in a study of shared clonotypes between healthy human individuals. Produced via immunoSEQ multiplex PCR; TCRdb's table is partial and in-frame only. Seen here are roughly 2.1 million clones, approximately 94% observed once, and the top ten hold about 1.5%. Material for sequencing was naive CD8+ T cells from PBMCs. Receptor source: a man in his late teens or twenties in good health. Some clones in this sample may be carry-over from other donors' samples. Each CDR3 is given with its conserved first and last residue. A D gene is named only where the DNA matches it firmly. Only part of the rows carry a size: once, few, many, or a class if the clone is expanded.

DNA	CDR3	J	length	size	V	D
TGTGCCAGCAGCCTCCGGGACAAGAACACTGAAGCTTTCTTT	CASSLRDKNTEAFF	TRBJ1-1	14	-	TRBV27	-
TGTGCCAGCAGTTACGCGGGTCGGATGAACACTGAAGCTTTCTTT	CASSYAGRMNTEAFF	TRBJ1-1	15	-	TRBV6-5	-
TGTGCCAGCAGGCAGACAGGGTTCTACGAGCAGTACTTC	CASRQTGFYEQYF	TRBJ2-7	13	-	TRBV27	TRBD1
TGTGCCAGCAGACCCTTCGCCGGAGCGGGCAAACTCTACGAGCAGTACTTC	CASRPFAGAGKLYEQYF	TRBJ2-7	17	-	TRBV25-1	-
TGTGCCATCAGTGAACATCCTAGCACAGATACGCAGTATTTT	CAISEHPSTDTQYF	TRBJ2-3	14	-	TRBV10-3	-
TGTGCCAGCAGTTACCCTCAAACAGGGGGCGCCGCCCAGCCCCAGCATTTT	CASSYPQTGGAAQPQHF	TRBJ1-5	17	once	TRBV28	TRBD1
TGTGCCAGCAGGGCTCGCGGGAGGAAGGGAGAGACCCAGTACTTC	CASRARGRKGETQYF	TRBJ2-5	15	-	TRBV6-5	TRBD2
TGTGCCAGCAGCCCCCCTGACGATCAAGAGACCCAGTACTTC	CASSPPDDQETQYF	TRBJ2-5	14	-	TRBV5-4	-
TGTGCCAGCAGTTACTCGCACGGGCCCTACGAGCAGTACTTC	CASSYSHGPYEQYF	TRBJ2-7	14	once	TRBV6-5	-
TGTGCCAGCAGCTTAGGACTAACCGGTTCCTACAATGAGCAGTTCTTC	CASSLGLTGSYNEQFF	TRBJ2-1	16	-	TRBV11-2	-
TGTGCCAGCAGTGCCGAGGGGTATGGCTACACCTTC	CASSAEGYGYTF	TRBJ1-2	12	-	TRBV27	-
TGTGCCAGCAGCATGCGGGGGGGCACCGGGGAGCTGTTTTTT	CASSMRGGTGELFF	TRBJ2-2	14	-	TRBV7-2	TRBD2
TGTGCCAGCAGTGACCCTGTCCGGGGCCAAGAGACCCAGTACTTC	CASSDPVRGQETQYF	TRBJ2-5	15	-	TRBV6-6	-
TGTGCCAGCAGTTACGGGACTAGCGGTTCCTACGAGCAGTACTTC	CASSYGTSGSYEQYF	TRBJ2-7	15	-	TRBV11-1	TRBD2
TGTGCCAGCAGTCCAAGCGATAGCAGCTACGAGCAGTACTTC	CASSPSDSSYEQYF	TRBJ2-7	14	-	TRBV5-4	-
TGTGCCAGCAGTACCCGACTGACAAGTACCTACGAGCAGTACTTC	CASSTRLTSTYEQYF	TRBJ2-7	15	once	TRBV27	-
TGTGCCAGCAGCGTTCGAACTTCCTACGAGCAGTACTTC	CASSVRTSYEQYF	TRBJ2-7	13	-	TRBV13	-
TGTGCCAGCAGCTTAGAAGGGAAAGAGACCCAGTACTTC	CASSLEGKETQYF	TRBJ2-5	13	-	TRBV7-9	-
TGTGCCAGCAGCTGGGGGACAGGCCTCACTGAAGCTTTCTTT	CASSWGTGLTEAFF	TRBJ1-1	14	-	TRBV9	TRBD1
TGTGCCAGCAGCGTAATGTCCGGGAGGGCCGGAACCGGGGAGCTGTTTTTT	CASSVMSGRAGTGELFF	TRBJ2-2	17	-	TRBV9	TRBD2
TGTGCTAGTGGTTTGGGGGACACTAGCGGGAGGGTCTATGAGCAGTTCTTC	CASGLGDTSGRVYEQFF	TRBJ2-1	17	once	TRBV12-5	TRBD2
TGTGCCAGCAGTTTCCCGGTGAGCTCTGGAAACACCATATATTTT	CASSFPVSSGNTIYF	TRBJ1-3	15	once	TRBV28	-
TGTGCCAGCAGCCAACGACTAGCTTCAGGCGAGCAGTACTTC	CASSQRLASGEQYF	TRBJ2-7	14	-	TRBV7-9	TRBD2
TGCAGCGTTGTGTTTTATAGCAACCAGTACAATGAGCAGTTCTTC	CSVVFYSNQYNEQFF	TRBJ2-1	15	-	TRBV29-1	-
TGTGCCAGCAGCGTAAATGGAGGGGAGCTGTTTTTT	CASSVNGGELFF	TRBJ2-2	12	-	TRBV9	-
TGTGCCAGCAGCGTAGGGACTAGCGGTTCCTACGAGCAGTACTTC	CASSVGTSGSYEQYF	TRBJ2-7	15	few	TRBV9	TRBD2
TGTGCCAGCAGCGACGGACAGGGACTAAATCAGCCCCAGCATTTT	CASSDGQGLNQPQHF	TRBJ1-5	15	-	TRBV9	TRBD1
TGCAGCGTTGTTGGTATCCCCCACAATGAGCAGTTCTTC	CSVVGIPHNEQFF	TRBJ2-1	13	-	TRBV29-1	-
TGTGCCAGCAGTTTAGGAGAACACCGGGACTCCAATGAAAAACTGTTTTTT	CASSLGEHRDSNEKLFF	TRBJ1-4	17	-	TRBV28	-
TGTGCCAGCAGAAAGACAGGGGGCGCGGGGGAGACCCAGTACTTC	CASRKTGGAGETQYF	TRBJ2-5	15	-	TRBV7-6	TRBD1
TGCAGCGTTGTCGGGGCGGTAGCCTCCTACAATGAGCAGTTCTTC	CSVVGAVASYNEQFF	TRBJ2-1	15	-	TRBV29-1	-
TGTGCCACCACCCGTGAGGTAGCGGGATGGACCTCTGGGGAGCAGTACTTC	CATTREVAGWTSGEQYF	TRBJ2-7	17	-	TRBV28	TRBD2
TGTGCCAGCAGCCCGGAGGACAGGTTCTACGAGCAGTACTTC	CASSPEDRFYEQYF	TRBJ2-7	14	-	TRBV7-9	TRBD1
TGTGCCAGCAGCGACAGGGGACTCAGTAACTATGGCTACACCTTC	CASSDRGLSNYGYTF	TRBJ1-2	15	-	TRBV5-5	TRBD1
TGCGCCAGCAGCCAAGAAGGGCTAGAGAAGAACAATGGGCAGTTCTTC	CASSQEGLEKNNGQFF	TRBJ2-1	16	-	TRBV4-3	-
TGCGCCAGCAGCTTGGACAGCGGGGGGACCCAGTACTTC	CASSLDSGGTQYF	TRBJ2-5	13	-	TRBV5-1	TRBD2
TGCGCCAGCAGCTTTGAGGGACAGGGGTTCTCTGGGGCCAACGTCCTGACTTTC	CASSFEGQGFSGANVLTF	TRBJ2-6	18	-	TRBV5-1	TRBD1
TGTGCCAGCCGGGACCGACAGGGGCTCTACGAGCAGTACTTC	CASRDRQGLYEQYF	TRBJ2-7	14	-	TRBV27	TRBD1
TGCGCCAGCAGCTTGGAGGCTAGCGGGAGCCACTCCTACAATGAGCAGTTCTTC	CASSLEASGSHSYNEQFF	TRBJ2-1	18	once	TRBV5-1	TRBD2
TGCAGCGTTGCCCTCGGCGGAAGCGGTGAAGCTTTCTTT	CSVALGGSGEAFF	TRBJ1-1	13	-	TRBV29-1	-
TGTGCCACCAGCAGAGATTTTCAGAGATCCTACGAGCAGTACTTC	CATSRDFQRSYEQYF	TRBJ2-7	15	-	TRBV15	-
TGTGCCAGCAGTTTAGGTATGAGGGTGGAGCAGTTCTTC	CASSLGMRVEQFF	TRBJ2-1	13	-	TRBV27	-
TGTGCCAGCAGCCCCCGGACAGGAGCAACTAATGAAAAACTGTTTTTT	CASSPRTGATNEKLFF	TRBJ1-4	16	-	TRBV7-6	TRBD1
TGTGCCAGCAGCCAAGTAATGCGAGGGACGGATACGCAGTATTTT	CASSQVMRGTDTQYF	TRBJ2-3	15	-	TRBV4-2	-
TGCGCCAGCAGCCAAGTAGCAGATCAGCCCCAGCATTTT	CASSQVADQPQHF	TRBJ1-5	13	-	TRBV4-1	-
TGTGCCAGCAGTGAAGCAACCCGGGCCCTCGAGCAGTACTTC	CASSEATRALEQYF	TRBJ2-7	14	-	TRBV6-1	-
TGTGCCAGCAGCTCGGAGGGGGCGCGGACTGAAGCTTTCTTT	CASSSEGARTEAFF	TRBJ1-1	14	-	TRBV5-4	TRBD1
TGTGCCAGCAGCTTCTTGGACAGCTCCTACGAGCAGTACTTC	CASSFLDSSYEQYF	TRBJ2-7	14	-	TRBV5-4	-
TGTGCCAGCAACTCCCACACTGAAGCTTTCTTT	CASNSHTEAFF	TRBJ1-1	11	-	TRBV28	-
TGTGCCAGCAGTTTCCGCGGGTCACTAAATAACTATGGCTACACCTTC	CASSFRGSLNNYGYTF	TRBJ1-2	16	once	TRBV27	-